This T cell receptor (beta chain) is drawn from a study of identical twins. This clonotype occurred a few times. CDR3 size: 14 residues. MiXCR was run by TCRdb on the 5' RACE reads, yielding one entry per CDR3 protein. The table shows around 250,000 distinct CDR3 sequences, with 9.5% to 15% occurring only once. This sample was also put to use in a study of yellow fever vaccine responses in identical twins.

Material: memory (CD45RO+) T cells sorted from blood. The sequence derives from a woman aged 18-29 years in good health. V usage is TRBV21-1 and J usage is TRBJ2-7; the D call in the table, TRBD1, was not verified against the DNA. TRBV21-1 is assigned pseudogene status. The CDR3 loop is CASSIRTSYYEQYF. The CDR3 DNA reads TGTGCCAGCAGCATCCGGACATCCTACTACGAGCAGTACTTC.